This TCR beta chain was sequenced for a study of cytomegalovirus exposure and HLA in healthy donors. Researchers ran the PCR with 60 Vbeta and 13 Jbeta primers. Clones were read by immunoSEQ multiplex PCR, and TCRdb kept only the in-frame ones, dropping some. The sample lists hundreds of thousands of clones, around four fifths occurring once. Regarding the study as a whole: The classifier reportedly diagnosed cytomegalovirus status with high sensitivity and specificity.

Germline-derived CDR1 and CDR2 are LNHNV and YYDKDF (reference sequence). The CDR3 is 15 amino acids. V shed 5 bases, J shed 7 bases, and the junction held 11 bases outside the gene matches. A note on this clone: Its specificity is not known.

V and J are TRBV15 and TRBJ1-1; TRBD1 agrees at 9 bases. The sample taken for sequencing was PBMCs. This TCR was recovered from a boy aged 2-15 years in good health and CMV-seronegative. CDR3 region: CATSQRRGTGNEAFF. CDR3 bases: TGTGCCACCAGCCAGAGGAGAGGGACAGGGAATGAAGCTTTCTTT.